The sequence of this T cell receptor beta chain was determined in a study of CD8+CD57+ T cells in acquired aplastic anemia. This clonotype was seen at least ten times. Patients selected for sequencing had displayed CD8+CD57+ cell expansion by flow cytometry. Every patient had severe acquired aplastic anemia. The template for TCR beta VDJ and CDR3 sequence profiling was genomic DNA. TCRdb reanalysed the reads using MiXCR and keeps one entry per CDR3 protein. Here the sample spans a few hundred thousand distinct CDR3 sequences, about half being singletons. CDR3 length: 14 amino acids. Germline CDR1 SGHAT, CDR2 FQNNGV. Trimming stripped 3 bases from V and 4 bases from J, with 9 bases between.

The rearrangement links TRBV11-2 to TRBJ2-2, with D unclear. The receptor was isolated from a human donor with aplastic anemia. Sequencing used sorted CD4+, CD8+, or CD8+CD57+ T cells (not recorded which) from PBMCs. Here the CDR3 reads CASSFPLVTGELFF. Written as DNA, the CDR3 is TGTGCCAGCAGCTTTCCCCTAGTCACCGGGGAGCTGTTTTTT.